This section outlines one T cell receptor (beta chain) sequence together with its context. Its antigen is not identified. iRepertoire HTBI primers and Arm-PCR of CDR3 regions built TCR beta libraries. Methods used by the authors: Samples collectively showed 62 TRBV and approximately 15 TRBJ segments. TCRdb itself ran the multiplex PCR reads through MiXCR, one entry per CDR3 protein. These V and J calls originate from TCRdb's pipeline instead of the authors' own analysis. The sample lists about 620,000 distinct CDR3 sequences, less than 20% occurring once. The sample belongs to a study of regulatory T cells in long-lasting Graves disease. Across the whole study: Duration of antithyroid drug therapy among newly diagnosed Graves' patients was under 3 months.

Study-wide results and limits: With a few thousand shared public clonotypes, persistent patients exceeded new patients, who shared just over 950.

Noted time point: newly diagnosed GD, antithyroid drugs for less than 3 months. The TCR library was made from RNA extracted from PBMCs. Trimming pared 0 bases from V and 1 base from J, leaving 18 bases between. The CDR3 has 19 residues. The germline V gene encodes CDR1 LGHNT and CDR2 FRNRAP. The sample was also reused in another study, on T cells in Graves' hyperthyroidism and ophthalmopathy.

The source of this sequence is a woman in her twenties or thirties with Graves disease. V usage is TRBV12-5 and J usage is TRBJ2-2, with D maybe TRBD1 (6 bases). The source material was peripheral blood mononuclear cells (PBMCs), sampled at new diagnosis, from a patient treated with antithyroid drugs. The CDR3 is CASGLVRVRGSWNTGELFF. DNA of the CDR3: TGTGCTAGTGGTTTGGTACGGGTCAGGGGATCTTGGAACACCGGGGAGCTGTTTTTT.